These 12 T cell receptor beta chains were all obtained from the same sample, sequenced in a study of blood T cell repertoires in COVID-19. The repertoire was sequenced with immunoSEQ multiplex PCR; TCRdb's copy has only in-frame clones and lacks some. The sample contains about 250,000 clones, 86% of which appear only once. The sequenced sample consisted of peripheral blood. The receptors come from a woman at least 80 years old with COVID-19, enrolled during active disease.

This chain connects TRBV5-1 to TRBJ2-3, with D possibly matching TRBD1 (6 bases). Trimming pared 6 bases from V and 3 bases from J, leaving 14 bases between. The germline V gene encodes CDR1 SGHRS and CDR2 YFSETQ. The CDR3 runs 14 residues. In DNA, the CDR3 is TGCGCCAGCAAGTGGATTACAGGGACAGATACGCAGTATTTT. The encoded protein is CASKWITGTDTQYF.

This sequence joins TRBV18 and TRBJ2-7; 8 nucleotides align to TRBD2. The V gene end was trimmed by 6 bases and the J gene end by 2 bases; junction bases not matched to a gene: 12. Germline V gene data show CDR1 as KGHSH and CDR2 as LQKENI. The CDR3 totals 16 residues. The CDR3 sequence: CASSPNSPAGAYEQYV. The CDR3 bases are TGTGCCAGCTCTCCAAATAGTCCAGCGGGGGCCTACGAGCAGTACGTC.

This chain connects TRBV19 to TRBJ1-2, with TRBD1 as a possible D gene (5 bases). The CDR3 runs 15 residues. Trimming took off 6 bases at V and 6 bases at J, with 20 bases between the two ends. The germline gives CDR1 LNHDA, CDR2 SQIVND (reference sequence). CDR3 DNA: TGTGCCAGTAGCCTGGCGAGGTCAGGGAGGGATGGCTACACCTTC. It codes for CASSLARSGRDGYTF.

V gene TRBV18 combines with J gene TRBJ1-2, with D possibly matching TRBD1 (5 bases). The germline V gene encodes CDR1 KGHSH and CDR2 LQKENI. This CDR3 has 13 amino acids. Trimming left V 2 bases short and J 3 bases short, with 7 bases between. The CDR3 DNA reads TGTGCCAGCTCACCAGGAGGGGACTATGGCTACACCTTC. Residues: CASSPGGDYGYTF.

The V call is TRBV4-2, the J call TRBJ1-1; D uncertain. CDR1 and CDR2 from the germline V gene are LGHNA and YNFKEQ. Trimming removed 3 bases at V and 5 bases at J, with 10 bases between. This CDR3 has 13 residues. CDR3 nucleotide sequence: TGTGCCAGCAGCCACGTCTCGGGGACTGAAGCTTTCTTT. It translates to CASSHVSGTEAFF.

This chain uses TRBV7-8 with TRBJ1-4; D uncertain. V lost 5 bases and J lost 3, with 7 bases in between. The CDR3 runs to 13 residues. Germline lookup yields CDR1 SGHVS and CDR2 FQNEAQ. The CDR3 region has the DNA TGTGCCAGCAGCCGTGCGGCTAATGAAAAACTGTTTTTT. Amino acids: CASSRAANEKLFF.

The rearrangement links TRBV10-2 to TRBJ1-5, with 10 bases fitting TRBD1. The V gene's germline CDR1 is WSHSY and CDR2 SAAADI. The CDR3 is made up of 15 amino acids. V shed 8 bases and J 0 bases; nucleotides not matched to a gene: 4. The CDR3 loop reads CASRDRGNSNQPQHF. The CDR3 DNA follows: TGCGCCAGCCGGGACAGGGGAAATAGCAATCAGCCCCAGCATTTT.

The V gene is TRBV11-2, the J gene TRBJ1-2, with 7 bases matching TRBD1. Germline CDR1 is SGHAT and CDR2 is FQNNGV. Trimming at V came to 5 bases and at J to 4 bases, leaving 10 bases not matched to a gene. The length of the CDR3 is 15 residues. The CDR3 bases are TGTGCCAGCAGCGCCCGGGACAGCAATCTCTATGGCTACACCTTC. This sequence encodes CASSARDSNLYGYTF.

The rearrangement joins TRBV10-3 to TRBJ2-1; 10 nucleotides match TRBD1. Trimming took 7 bases from V and 4 from J; bases not matched to a gene: 7. Germline assignment: CDR1 ENHRY and CDR2 SYGVKD. The CDR3 loop spans 15 amino acids. CDR3 region: CAIKPDRGSYNEQFF. CDR3 nucleotide sequence: TGTGCCATCAAACCGGACAGGGGGTCGTACAATGAGCAGTTCTTC.

The rearrangement uses TRBV5-1 and TRBJ2-2; D gene ambiguous. Germline loops: CDR1 SGHRS, CDR2 YFSETQ. The CDR3 is 13 residues long. Trimming took 5 bases from V and 3 from J, leaving 8 bases between them. CDR3 loop: CASREIDTGELFF. The CDR3, as DNA: TGCGCCAGCAGGGAGATAGACACCGGGGAGCTGTTTTTT.

V and J are TRBV5-1 and TRBJ1-4; D ambiguous. CDR1 and CDR2 from the germline V gene are SGHRS and YFSETQ. This CDR3 region has 16 residues. V lost 0 bases to trimming and J lost 7 bases, with 16 bases between them. The CDR3 spells CASSLALSEGAEKLFF. The CDR3 nucleotides read TGCGCCAGCAGCTTGGCTCTCTCGGAGGGAGCTGAAAAACTGTTTTTT. Supplemented by reference TRBV5-1 and TRBJ1-4, the full variable domain reads KAGVTQTPRYLIKTRGQQVTLSCSPISGHRSVSWYQQTPGQGLQFLFEYFSETQRNKGNFPGRFSGRQFSNSRSEMNVSTLELGDSALYLCASSLALSEGAEKLFFGSGTQLSVL.

The rearrangement joins TRBV30 to TRBJ1-6; 7 nucleotides align to TRBD1. The CDR3 is 13 amino acids. Germline values: CDR1 GTSNPN, CDR2 SVGIG (reference sequence). After removal of 3 bases from V and 6 bases from J, the junction contained 2 bases not matched to a gene. CDR3 coding DNA: TGTGCCTGGAGGGGACAGCCTAATTCACCCCTCCACTTT. Translation gives CAWRGQPNSPLHF.